A selection of T cell receptor beta chains follows, all from one sample in a study of cytomegalovirus exposure and HLA in healthy donors. Produced via immunoSEQ multiplex PCR; TCRdb's table is partial and in-frame only. This table has 95,000 to 150,000 clones, about 84% appearing once. The sequenced sample consisted of PBMCs. These receptors all stem from a man between 40 and 49 years old in good health and CMV-seronegative. The CDR3 runs from the conserved cysteine through the conserved F or W. The D gene is left open where the match is weak. Some rows mark clone size as missing; the rest say once, few, many or name a class of expanded clone.

j_call: TRBJ1-2
v_call: TRBV5-4
clone_size: -
d_call: -
cdr3_nt: TGTGCCAGCAGCTTGGGTGGGAGGACAAATTTCAACTATGGCTACACCTTC
cdr3_aa: CASSLGGRTNFNYGYTF

j_call: TRBJ2-3
v_call: TRBV7-3
clone_size: -
d_call: -
cdr3_nt: TGTGCCAGCAGCCCCCGGAAGACTAGCACAGATACGCAGTATTTT
cdr3_aa: CASSPRKTSTDTQYF

j_call: TRBJ1-1
v_call: TRBV7-9
clone_size: -
d_call: -
cdr3_nt: TGTGCCAGCAGCTTAGAAGGGGGGGCCGAAGCTTTCTTT
cdr3_aa: CASSLEGGAEAFF

j_call: TRBJ2-6
v_call: TRBV7-9
clone_size: -
d_call: -
cdr3_nt: TGTGCCAGCAGCTTGGAGACGAACTCTGGGGCCAACGGCCTGACTTTC
cdr3_aa: CASSLETNSGANGLTF

j_call: TRBJ2-1
v_call: TRBV12-5
clone_size: -
d_call: TRBD1
cdr3_nt: TGTGCTAGTGGTTTGGCCGGGACAGGGCGGATTGAGCAGTTCTTC
cdr3_aa: CASGLAGTGRIEQFF

j_call: TRBJ1-6
v_call: TRBV9
clone_size: -
d_call: -
cdr3_nt: TGTGCCAGCAGCCCCAACCCCCACAGTGCCAATTCACCCCTCCACTTT
cdr3_aa: CASSPNPHSANSPLHF

j_call: TRBJ2-7
v_call: TRBV19
clone_size: -
d_call: -
cdr3_nt: TGTGCCAGTACCCCGTCTTCAGGAGGATCCGCCGAGCAGTACTTC
cdr3_aa: CASTPSSGGSAEQYF

j_call: TRBJ2-2
v_call: TRBV5-5
clone_size: -
d_call: -
cdr3_nt: TGTGCCAGCAGCTTTTTCAGGGCGCCCGGGGAGCTGTTTTTT
cdr3_aa: CASSFFRAPGELFF

j_call: TRBJ1-6
v_call: TRBV7-9
clone_size: few
d_call: -
cdr3_nt: TGTGCCAGCAGCTTAGAAACAACACCCCTCCACTTT
cdr3_aa: CASSLETTPLHF

j_call: TRBJ2-7
v_call: TRBV5-1
clone_size: -
d_call: TRBD1
cdr3_nt: TGCGCCAGCGGAGCACAGGGGCCGATCTCCTACGAGCAGTACTTC
cdr3_aa: CASGAQGPISYEQYF

j_call: TRBJ1-2
v_call: TRBV5-4
clone_size: -
d_call: TRBD1
cdr3_nt: TGTGCCAGCAGCTTGGGAGGGACAGGGGTGTATGGCTACACCTTC
cdr3_aa: CASSLGGTGVYGYTF

j_call: TRBJ2-3
v_call: TRBV5-1
clone_size: -
d_call: TRBD2
cdr3_nt: TGCGCCAGCAGCCTGGGCGGGGGGACTCCCACAGATACGCAGTATTTT
cdr3_aa: CASSLGGGTPTDTQYF

j_call: TRBJ1-5
v_call: TRBV19
clone_size: -
d_call: TRBD1
cdr3_nt: TGTGCCAGCAAGGACAGGGGGATAGGTCAGCCCCAGCATTTT
cdr3_aa: CASKDRGIGQPQHF

j_call: TRBJ2-7
v_call: TRBV28
clone_size: -
d_call: TRBD1
cdr3_nt: TGTGCCAGCAGTTCGACAGGGGAAGGGCCGGCCTACGAGCAGTACTTC
cdr3_aa: CASSSTGEGPAYEQYF

j_call: TRBJ2-4
v_call: TRBV4-1
clone_size: -
d_call: -
cdr3_nt: TGCGCCAGCAGCGGAGATTTAGGCAAAAACATTCAGTACTTC
cdr3_aa: CASSGDLGKNIQYF

j_call: TRBJ1-3
v_call: TRBV7-2
clone_size: -
d_call: -
cdr3_nt: TGTGCCAGCAGCTTATATTCGGGCAGGGGCTCTGGAAACACCATATATTTT
cdr3_aa: CASSLYSGRGSGNTIYF

j_call: TRBJ1-2
v_call: TRBV18
clone_size: -
d_call: -
cdr3_nt: TGTGCCAGCTCACCACCGACCCGAGGGGGCTATGGCTACACCTTC
cdr3_aa: CASSPPTRGGYGYTF

j_call: TRBJ1-2
v_call: TRBV7-2
clone_size: -
d_call: -
cdr3_nt: TGTGCCAGCAGCCAACAAGGAGGAACTACGGGCTACACCTTC
cdr3_aa: CASSQQGGTTGYTF

j_call: TRBJ2-3
v_call: TRBV7-2
clone_size: -
d_call: TRBD2
cdr3_nt: TGTGCCAGCAGCCTAAGACTAGCGGGACCCAGCACAGATACGCAGTATTTT
cdr3_aa: CASSLRLAGPSTDTQYF

j_call: TRBJ1-2
v_call: TRBV6-5
clone_size: few
d_call: TRBD1
cdr3_nt: TGTGCCAGCACAACAATGGTAGGGGGCGCGGGCTACACCTTC
cdr3_aa: CASTTMVGGAGYTF

j_call: TRBJ1-1
v_call: TRBV7-8
clone_size: -
d_call: TRBD1
cdr3_nt: TGTGCCAGCAGCTGGGACAGGGCCACTGAAGCTTTCTTT
cdr3_aa: CASSWDRATEAFF

j_call: TRBJ2-3
v_call: TRBV14
clone_size: -
d_call: -
cdr3_nt: TGTGCCAGCAGCCAAGATTGGGGCAGTTTCACAGATACGCAGTATTTT
cdr3_aa: CASSQDWGSFTDTQYF

j_call: TRBJ2-3
v_call: TRBV5-4
clone_size: -
d_call: -
cdr3_nt: TGTGCCAGCAGCAGCCAAGATACGCAGTATTTT
cdr3_aa: CASSSQDTQYF

j_call: TRBJ2-7
v_call: TRBV7-2
clone_size: once
d_call: -
cdr3_nt: TGTGCCAGCAGCTTAGGGCCCGGGAGCACCTACGAGCAGTACTTC
cdr3_aa: CASSLGPGSTYEQYF

j_call: TRBJ1-2
v_call: TRBV5-1
clone_size: -
d_call: -
cdr3_nt: TGCGCCAGCAGCTTGGGGGCAAAGAAGGACTATGGCTACACCTTC
cdr3_aa: CASSLGAKKDYGYTF

j_call: TRBJ1-5
v_call: TRBV6-1
clone_size: -
d_call: -
cdr3_nt: TGTGCCAGCGGCAAGCGGGACACAGGGAATCAGCCCCAGCATTTT
cdr3_aa: CASGKRDTGNQPQHF

j_call: TRBJ2-7
v_call: TRBV11-2
clone_size: once
d_call: -
cdr3_nt: TGTGCCAGCAGCTTAGGAGGCGACCGCTACGAGCAGTACTTC
cdr3_aa: CASSLGGDRYEQYF

j_call: TRBJ1-3
v_call: TRBV11-2
clone_size: -
d_call: -
cdr3_nt: TGTGCCAGCAGCTTAGCCCGGGGGAAGAGCTCTGGAAACACCATATATTTT
cdr3_aa: CASSLARGKSSGNTIYF

j_call: TRBJ2-7
v_call: TRBV4-1
clone_size: -
d_call: -
cdr3_nt: TGCGCCAGCAGCCAAGATATGAGTTTACCAATCTACGAGCAGTACTTC
cdr3_aa: CASSQDMSLPIYEQYF

j_call: TRBJ2-2
v_call: TRBV30
clone_size: -
d_call: TRBD1
cdr3_nt: TGTGCCTGGAGGGGGACAGGGGGAACCGGGGAGCTGTTTTTT
cdr3_aa: CAWRGTGGTGELFF

j_call: TRBJ2-7
v_call: TRBV7-2
clone_size: -
d_call: -
cdr3_nt: TGTGCCAGCAGCTTAGCTCGAGACTACGAGCAGTACTTC
cdr3_aa: CASSLARDYEQYF

j_call: TRBJ2-2
v_call: TRBV7-3
clone_size: few
d_call: -
cdr3_nt: TGTGCCAGCAGCTTACAGCGTACCGGGGAGCTGTTTTTT
cdr3_aa: CASSLQRTGELFF

j_call: TRBJ1-3
v_call: TRBV21-1
clone_size: -
d_call: -
cdr3_nt: TGTGCCAGCAAACTGGACAGAAACTCTGGAAACACCATATATTTT
cdr3_aa: CASKLDRNSGNTIYF

j_call: TRBJ2-3
v_call: TRBV12-5
clone_size: once
d_call: TRBD2
cdr3_nt: TGTGCTAGTGGAATAGCGGGGGGGCCGGGAGATACGCAGTATTTT
cdr3_aa: CASGIAGGPGDTQYF

j_call: TRBJ2-7
v_call: TRBV5-8
clone_size: few
d_call: TRBD2
cdr3_nt: TGTGCCAGCAGCTTCGGTAGCGGGGGTTCCTACGAGCAGTACTTC
cdr3_aa: CASSFGSGGSYEQYF

j_call: TRBJ1-1
v_call: TRBV29-1
clone_size: -
d_call: -
cdr3_nt: TGCAGCGTTGGACCCGGGGGTGAAGCTTTCTTT
cdr3_aa: CSVGPGGEAFF

j_call: TRBJ1-1
v_call: TRBV10-3
clone_size: -
d_call: -
cdr3_nt: TGTGCCATCAGTGGCGGGGGAGGCACTGAAGCTTTCTTT
cdr3_aa: CAISGGGGTEAFF

j_call: TRBJ1-6
v_call: TRBV4-2
clone_size: once
d_call: -
cdr3_nt: TGTGCCAGCAGCCAAGTGGCTTCACCCCTCCACTTT
cdr3_aa: CASSQVASPLHF

j_call: TRBJ1-6
v_call: TRBV4-3
clone_size: -
d_call: TRBD1
cdr3_nt: TGCGCCAGCAGCCATGACAGGGGAAAGTATAATTCACCCCTCCACTTT
cdr3_aa: CASSHDRGKYNSPLHF

j_call: TRBJ2-5
v_call: TRBV7-3
clone_size: -
d_call: -
cdr3_nt: TGTGCCAGCAGCTTAAACAGTGCCCTTGGGCGAGAGACCCAGTACTTC
cdr3_aa: CASSLNSALGRETQYF